This T cell receptor (beta chain) appears in the sequencing data of a study of OX40 agonist ivuxolimab in advanced cancers. V was cut by 5 bases and J by 7 bases, with 14 bases left in between. This CDR3 comprises 13 residues. Germline V gives CDR1 MDHEN, CDR2 SYDVKM. The table came from immunoSEQ multiplex PCR; TCRdb's copy has only in-frame clones and leaves some out. The repertoire has 95,000 to 100,000 clones, about four fifths of them found once; the top ten carry more than 1.1%. The chain links TRBV28 to TRBJ1-2; a possible D gene is TRBD1 (6 bases). This material consisted of CD4+ or CD8+ T cells sorted from blood, taken in a trial of the OX40 agonist ivuxolimab. The clonotype comes from an adult with an advanced solid tumor such as melanoma, head and neck, liver or kidney cancer. CDR3 sequence reads: CASSVTGRVGYTF. For the CDR3, the DNA is TGTGCCAGCAGTGTAACAGGGCGCGTTGGCTACACCTTC.